These 25 T cell receptor beta chains were sequenced from one sample in a study of OX40 agonist ivuxolimab in advanced cancers. Profiled with immunoSEQ multiplex PCR; TCRdb holds only in-frame clones, not every one. The sample records 71,000 or so clones, over 90% being singletons. The sequences come from CD4+ or CD8+ T cells sorted from blood, collected in a trial of the OX40 agonist ivuxolimab. The receptors originated from an adult with an advanced solid tumor such as melanoma, head and neck, liver or kidney cancer.

The chain employs TRBV5-6 and TRBJ1-1, with D hard to call. V dropped 0 bases and J dropped 5 bases, with 2 bases sitting between them. The CDR3 is 11 residues long. CDR1 is SGHDT and CDR2 is YYEEEE in the germline V gene. CDR3 nucleotides: TGTGCCAGCAGCTTGGGAACTGAAGCTTTCTTT. Encoded protein: CASSLGTEAFF.

The chain carries TRBV30 and TRBJ2-7; D may be TRBD1 (5 bases). The CDR3 consists of 14 residues. V was cut by 0 bases and J by 0 bases, with 9 bases left in between. Germline loops: CDR1 GTSNPN, CDR2 SVGIG (reference sequence). The CDR3: CAWSVVGDSYEQYF. As DNA, the CDR3 is TGTGCCTGGAGTGTGGTAGGGGACTCCTACGAGCAGTACTTC. The entire variable domain, with the rest obtained from reference TRBV30 and TRBJ2-7, is as follows: SQTIHQWPATLVQPVGSPLSLECTVEGTSNPNLYWYRQAAGRGLQLLFYSVGIGQISSEVPQNLSASRPQDRQFILSSKKLLLSDSGFYLCAWSVVGDSYEQYFGPGTRLTVT.

J is TRBJ1-3 and V is TRBV29-1; no clear D gene. Germline assignment: CDR1 SQVTM and CDR2 ANQGSEA. This CDR3 comprises 16 residues. The V end lost 4 bases, the J end lost 0 bases, and 16 bases lay between the germline ends. DNA of the CDR3: TGCAGCGTTGGGGGTTACGTCGGCATCTCTGGAAACACCATATATTTT. This sequence encodes CSVGGYVGISGNTIYF.

The V call is TRBV15, the J call TRBJ1-6; D may be TRBD1 (5 bases). V shed 4 bases and J shed 7 bases, with 14 bases lying between them. Germline-derived CDR1 and CDR2 are LNHNV and YYDKDF (reference sequence). The CDR3 is 15 amino acids. The chain's CDR3 is CATSTRQGRNSPLHF. DNA of the CDR3: TGTGCCACCAGCACAAGGCAGGGACGGAATTCACCCCTCCACTTT.

The V call is TRBV4-1, the J call TRBJ1-1; D may be TRBD1 (5 bases). Deletions cut 5 bases from V and 7 bases from J, with 14 bases between. There are 13 residues in the CDR3. Germline CDR1 MGHRA, CDR2 YSYEKL. CDR3 DNA sequence: TGCGCCAGCAGCGACGACAGTCTCTTTGAAGCTTTCTTT. Protein product: CASSDDSLFEAFF.

The chain couples TRBV7-9 to TRBJ2-7; 7 bases line up with TRBD2. There are 14 residues in the CDR3. Germline lookup yields CDR1 SEHNR and CDR2 FQNEAQ (reference sequence). Germline trimming cut 2 bases from V and 6 bases from J; bases unmatched to any gene: 7. The CDR3 loop reads CASSLPSGGLEQYF. In nucleotides, the CDR3 is TGTGCCAGCAGCTTACCTAGCGGAGGTCTCGAGCAGTACTTC.

This clone occurred once. The chain employs TRBV6-1 and TRBJ2-7; tentative D call: TRBD1 (5 bases). Trimming left V 1 base short and J 1 base short, with 20 bases between. This CDR3 region has 18 residues. From germline, CDR1 is MNHNS and CDR2 SASEGT. The CDR3 reads CASSEGYRIKTESYEQYF. DNA of the CDR3: TGTGCCAGCAGTGAAGGGTACAGGATAAAGACGGAATCCTACGAGCAGTACTTC.

The chain is built from TRBV7-8 and TRBJ2-7; D uncertain. Trimming removed 6 bases from V and 5 bases from J, with 11 bases in between. The CDR3 spans 12 residues. Germline CDR1 and CDR2: SGHVS and FQNEAQ. In nucleotides, the CDR3 is TGTGCCAGCAGTCGCGATCAGGACGAGCAGTACTTC. Protein: CASSRDQDEQYF.

This chain connects TRBV15 to TRBJ2-3, with TRBD2 matching over 7 bases. Germline values: CDR1 LNHNV, CDR2 YYDKDF (reference sequence). Trimming removed 1 base from V and 0 bases from J; junction bases left unmatched: 1. This CDR3 is 15 amino acids long. The CDR3 sequence: CATSRVGGSTDTQYF. The CDR3, as DNA: TGTGCCACCAGCAGAGTCGGGGGGAGCACAGATACGCAGTATTTT.

The rearrangement uses TRBV19 and TRBJ1-6; 7 bases match TRBD1. V lost 5 bases to trimming and J lost 5 bases; unmatched junction nucleotides: 9. The CDR3 spans 16 residues. The V gene's germline CDR1 is LNHDA and CDR2 SQIVND (reference sequence). CDR3 region: CASSLRTGGNNSPLHF. The CDR3 DNA follows: TGTGCCAGTAGTTTACGGACAGGAGGCAATAATTCACCCCTCCACTTT. Supplemented by reference TRBV19 and TRBJ1-6, the full variable domain reads DGGITQSPKYLFRKEGQNVTLSCEQNLNHDAMYWYRQDPGQGLRLIYYSQIVNDFQKGDIAEGYSVSREKKESFPLTVTSAQKNPTAFYLCASSLRTGGNNSPLHFGNGTRLTVT.

CDR3 amino acids: CASSQDRNTQYF. In nucleotides, the CDR3 is TGCGCCAGCAGCCAAGACCGAAATACGCAGTATTTT. This rearrangement joins TRBV4-3 to TRBJ2-3; D is unclear. The germline V gene encodes CDR1 LGHNA and CDR2 YSLEER. The V and J ends lost 0 bases and 7 bases respectively, with 5 bases between them. The CDR3 loop spans 12 amino acids.

This clone appeared a few times. The chain has TRBV19 and TRBJ2-7; 8 nucleotides match TRBD1. V lost 5 bases and J lost 6; bases outside the gene matches: 9. The CDR3 covers 14 residues. Germline-derived CDR1 and CDR2 are LNHDA and SQIVND (reference sequence). The CDR3 here is CASSPGQESREQYF. The DNA for the CDR3 is TGTGCCAGTAGTCCGGGACAGGAATCCCGCGAGCAGTACTTC.

This clone was detected only once. The CDR3 nucleotides read TGTGCCAGCAGTTTTGGGGTTTTGAAGACCCAGTACTTC. Translation gives CASSFGVLKTQYF. The chain carries TRBV27 and TRBJ2-5; D not resolved. Per the germline V gene, CDR1 is MNHEY and CDR2 is SMNVEV (reference sequence). The V end was cut by 3 bases, the J end by 6 bases, with 11 bases between. The CDR3 spans 13 residues.

The V gene is TRBV4-2, the J gene TRBJ2-7; the D is unclear. Germline CDR1 reads LGHNA; CDR2 reads YNFKEQ. This CDR3 has 13 amino acids. Trimming left V 1 base short and J 2 bases short, with 6 bases between. CDR3 nucleotide sequence: TGTGCCAGCAGCCAAGCGACGACCTACGAGCAGTACTTC. It encodes CASSQATTYEQYF.

V usage is TRBV2 and J usage is TRBJ2-7; no reliable D call. This CDR3 is 12 amino acids long. CDR1 and CDR2 from the germline V gene are SNHLY and FYNNEI. The germline V and J ends were trimmed by 4 bases and 2 bases, with 6 bases remaining between them. The DNA of the CDR3 is TGTGCCAGCAGTGGGGGTACCTACGAGCAGTACTTC. It yields the protein CASSGGTYEQYF.

The CDR3 sequence: CASSFGRVNYGYTF. DNA of the CDR3: TGTGCCAGCAGTTTCGGCAGGGTTAACTATGGCTACACCTTC. The gene calls are TRBV27 and TRBJ1-2; D may be TRBD1 (5 bases). V dropped 3 bases and J dropped 1 base, with 9 bases sitting between them. Germline V gene data show CDR1 as MNHEY and CDR2 as SMNVEV (reference sequence). This CDR3 has 14 residues.

The rearrangement uses TRBV5-4 and TRBJ2-3; perhaps TRBD2 as D (6 bases). The V and J ends lost 2 bases and 14 bases respectively, with 15 bases between them. The CDR3 is 12 residues long. Germline CDR1 and CDR2: SGHNT and YYREEE (reference sequence). The CDR3 nucleotides are TGTGCCAGCAGCTTTCAAGCGGGTCCGTGGTATTTT. This encodes CASSFQAGPWYF.

The chain uses TRBV19 and TRBJ2-3, with D possibly TRBD1 on 6 matching bases. CDR3 length equals 14 residues. In germline, CDR1 is LNHDA, CDR2 SQIVND (reference sequence). The CDR3 loop reads CGGPPPQGNNTQYF. The CDR3 DNA reads TGTGGCGGGCCCCCCCCACAGGGAAACAATACGCAGTATTTT. The full variable domain, completed using reference TRBV19 and TRBJ2-3, is DGGITQSPKYLFRKEGQNVTLSCEQNLNHDAMYWYRQDPGQGLRLIYYSQIVNDFQKGDIAEGYSVSREKKESFPLTVTSAQKNPTAFYLCGGPPPQGNNTQYFGPGTRLTVL.

The chain has TRBV6-5 and TRBJ1-2; possibly TRBD1 for D (5 bases). V lost 0 bases and J lost 6, with 11 bases in between. CDR1 is MNHEY, CDR2 SVGAGI, per germline. This CDR3 spans 14 amino acids. Written as DNA, the CDR3 is TGTGCCAGCAGTTACTCGGGGGTTAGGGATGGCTACACCTTC. It translates to CASSYSGVRDGYTF.

V and J are TRBV27 and TRBJ2-2; 7 bases align to TRBD2. The CDR3 has 14 amino acids. Germline assignment: CDR1 MNHEY and CDR2 SMNVEV (reference sequence). V was clipped by 6 bases and J by 1 base; unmatched bases: 2. The CDR3 region is CASRSGVNTGELFF. CDR3 bases: TGTGCCAGCAGAAGCGGGGTGAACACCGGGGAGCTGTTTTTT.

J is TRBJ1-1 and V is TRBV7-9, with D possibly being TRBD1 (6 bases). Germline values: CDR1 SEHNR, CDR2 FQNEAQ (reference sequence). Between the trimmed V and J ends, which lost 3 bases and 4 bases, there was a span of 15 bases. The CDR3 runs 15 residues. This CDR3 is CASSLPRTVFTEAFF. The CDR3 DNA follows: TGTGCCAGCAGCTTGCCCCGGACAGTTTTCACTGAAGCTTTCTTT.

This sequence joins TRBV7-9 and TRBJ2-3; 8 nucleotides agree with TRBD1. Germline CDR1 and CDR2: SEHNR and FQNEAQ (reference sequence). V was clipped by 9 bases and J by 3 bases; unmatched bases: 14. CDR3 size: 16 residues. The CDR3 DNA reads as TGTGCCAGTACGTCTCTTCAGGACAGGGATACAGATACGCAGTATTTT. Encoded protein: CASTSLQDRDTDTQYF.

V usage is TRBV4-3 and J usage is TRBJ2-1; D may match TRBD1 or TRBD2 (5 bases each). The germline V gene has CDR1 LGHNA and CDR2 YSLEER. CDR3 length equals 13 residues. The V end was cut by 5 bases, the J end by 1 base, with 6 bases between. CDR3 in DNA: TGCGCCAGCAGCGAGGGGTCCTACAATGAGCAGTTCTTC. Amino acid sequence: CASSEGSYNEQFF.

V and J are TRBV27 and TRBJ1-2; TRBD1 matches at 8 bases. This CDR3 comprises 15 residues. The germline V gene encodes CDR1 MNHEY and CDR2 SMNVEV (reference sequence). With V trimmed by 7 bases and J by 4 bases, 11 bases remained unmatched. CDR3 residues: CASNFDRGRSYGYTF. The CDR3 bases are TGTGCCAGCAACTTCGACAGGGGTCGGTCCTATGGCTACACCTTC.

This chain links TRBV9 with TRBJ1-1, with TRBD1 as a possible D gene (6 bases). The length of the CDR3 is 14 residues. Germline V lookup: CDR1 SGDLS, CDR2 YYNGEE. The V end was cut by 4 bases, the J end by 3 bases, with 13 bases between. CDR3 region: CASSPGGRDTEAFF. CDR3 bases: TGTGCCAGCAGCCCCGGGGGCCGGGACACTGAAGCTTTCTTT.